A selection of T cell receptor beta chains follows, all from one sample in a study of blood T cell repertoires in COVID-19. Method: immunoSEQ multiplex PCR; TCRdb's copy keeps in-frame clones and lacks some. The sample has 200,000 or so clones; more than 75% are singletons. Source material: peripheral blood. The receptor set was obtained from a man aged 40-49 years with active or convalescent COVID-19. The CDR3 runs from the conserved cysteine through the conserved F or W. Each record gives: V gene, J gene, CDR3 protein.

V: TRBV28
J: TRBJ2-1
CDR3: CASMTSNINEQFF

V: TRBV5-1
J: TRBJ2-7
CDR3: CASSLGQLYEQYF

V: TRBV18
J: TRBJ1-4
CDR3: CASSLADEKLFF

V: TRBV4-1
J: TRBJ1-2
CDR3: CASSQDGPSDRELDGYTF

V: TRBV14
J: TRBJ2-1
CDR3: CASSQVGLAGERSYNEQFF

V: TRBV3-1/TRBV3-2
J: TRBJ2-1
CDR3: CASSLNRGDEQFF

V: TRBV7-8
J: TRBJ1-2
CDR3: CASSLALRRVKDGYTF

V: TRBV29-1
J: TRBJ2-3
CDR3: CSVVHTTSGGAVTDTQYF

V: TRBV19
J: TRBJ1-1
CDR3: CASSMSGHTEAFF

V: TRBV5-1
J: TRBJ1-2
CDR3: CASSPGVRAGGYTF

V: TRBV7-8
J: TRBJ1-6
CDR3: CASSFYRKQNNSPLHF

V: TRBV28
J: TRBJ1-6
CDR3: CASSLIVRFSPLHF

V: TRBV19
J: TRBJ2-2
CDR3: CASSIALGLSTGELFF

V: TRBV5-1
J: TRBJ2-7
CDR3: CASSSGSQFYEQYF

V: TRBV19
J: TRBJ1-5
CDR3: CASSIAGSWPQHF

V: TRBV20-1
J: TRBJ2-7
CDR3: CSARGPYEQYF

V: TRBV28
J: TRBJ1-1
CDR3: CASSQALNTEAFF

V: TRBV5-1
J: TRBJ2-3
CDR3: CASSPGGRGTDTQYF

V: TRBV18
J: TRBJ1-2
CDR3: CASYLQGTYGYTF

V: TRBV6-5
J: TRBJ1-1
CDR3: CASSPVLAEAFF

V: TRBV7-2
J: TRBJ2-1
CDR3: CASSFTSYNEQFF

V: TRBV24-1
J: TRBJ1-4
CDR3: CATSETGGTNEKLFF

V: TRBV5-6
J: TRBJ2-5
CDR3: CASSPGQWRVGQYF

V: TRBV7-9
J: TRBJ2-7
CDR3: CASSLLQTTGGYEQYF

V: TRBV2
J: TRBJ1-6
CDR3: CASSEWTGAYNSPLHF

V: TRBV6-1
J: TRBJ1-1
CDR3: CASSEGSTGLRYPSF

V: TRBV5-1
J: TRBJ1-6
CDR3: CASSHTQGVRSSPLHF

V: TRBV6-5
J: TRBJ1-1
CDR3: CASRIQGANTEAFF

V: TRBV11-2
J: TRBJ1-1
CDR3: CASSLYRDRAMNTEAFF

V: TRBV9
J: TRBJ1-1
CDR3: CASSPIFGGGDLNTEAFF

V: TRBV10-3
J: TRBJ1-1
CDR3: CAISPQGLNTEAFF

V: TRBV7-6
J: TRBJ2-3
CDR3: CASSLGGTGGEDTQYF

V: TRBV2
J: TRBJ1-1
CDR3: CASSGQPNTEAFF

V: TRBV5-4
J: TRBJ2-5
CDR3: CASSFTSGGAETQYF

V: TRBV2
J: TRBJ2-7
CDR3: CASTSGTLYF

V: TRBV25-1
J: TRBJ2-1
CDR3: CASSGTSGGEQFF

V: TRBV6-5
J: TRBJ1-1
CDR3: CATGYNGQTEAFF

V: TRBV5-4
J: TRBJ1-1
CDR3: CASSPGQGNTEAFF

V: TRBV9
J: TRBJ2-3
CDR3: CASSAAADTQYF

V: TRBV7-3
J: TRBJ2-7
CDR3: CASSLGYGSLYEQYF

V: TRBV28
J: TRBJ1-2
CDR3: CASRRQGKAYGYTF

V: TRBV4-2
J: TRBJ2-5
CDR3: CASSQDQGRDQETQYF

V: TRBV10-1
J: TRBJ2-7
CDR3: CASSDPTRGDFHEQYF

V: TRBV6-1
J: TRBJ2-6
CDR3: CASSEGTGRSGANVLTF

V: TRBV10-3
J: TRBJ2-4
CDR3: CAIRGTGTENIQYF

V: TRBV21-1
J: TRBJ2-7
CDR3: CASPGQGDEQYF

V: TRBV28
J: TRBJ1-2
CDR3: CASSLGAGEPYGYTF

V: TRBV5-1
J: TRBJ1-2
CDR3: CASSLDNRNYGYTF

V: TRBV28
J: TRBJ1-4
CDR3: CASSYHRGTNEKLFF

V: TRBV27
J: TRBJ1-2
CDR3: CASSHRDFVDEGYTF

V: TRBV7-9
J: TRBJ1-4
CDR3: CASSPGTGVYEKLFF

V: TRBV3-1/TRBV3-2
J: TRBJ2-2
CDR3: CASSQDAGLAGGPTGELFF

V: TRBV19
J: TRBJ2-1
CDR3: CASSGTGHYNEQFF

V: TRBV3-1/TRBV3-2
J: TRBJ1-2
CDR3: CASSQDSGPNGYTF

V: TRBV7-2
J: TRBJ2-7
CDR3: CASNKWGNGGYEQYF

V: TRBV28
J: TRBJ2-2
CDR3: CASSFTGANTGELFF

V: TRBV7-9
J: TRBJ2-2
CDR3: CASSRTVNTGELFF

V: TRBV6-4
J: TRBJ1-2
CDR3: CASRRDRDAGYTF

V: TRBV9
J: TRBJ1-2
CDR3: CASSVDQAWGYTF

V: TRBV10-3
J: TRBJ1-1
CDR3: CAISQGNTEAFF